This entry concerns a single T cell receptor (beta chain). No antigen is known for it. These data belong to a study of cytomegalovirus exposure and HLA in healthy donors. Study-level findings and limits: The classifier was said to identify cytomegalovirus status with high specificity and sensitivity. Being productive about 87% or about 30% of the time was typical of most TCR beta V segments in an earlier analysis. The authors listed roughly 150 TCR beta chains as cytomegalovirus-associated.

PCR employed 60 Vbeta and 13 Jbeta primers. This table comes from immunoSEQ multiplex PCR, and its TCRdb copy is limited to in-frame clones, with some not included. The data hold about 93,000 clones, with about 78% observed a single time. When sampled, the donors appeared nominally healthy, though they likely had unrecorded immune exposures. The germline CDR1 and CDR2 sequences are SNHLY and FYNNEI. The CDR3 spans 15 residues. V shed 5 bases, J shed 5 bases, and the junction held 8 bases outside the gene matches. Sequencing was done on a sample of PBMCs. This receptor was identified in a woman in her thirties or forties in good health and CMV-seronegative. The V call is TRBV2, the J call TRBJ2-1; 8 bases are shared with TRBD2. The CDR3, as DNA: TGTGCCAGCAGTTTAGGTACTAGCGGAGACAATGAGCAGTTCTTC. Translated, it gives CASSLGTSGDNEQFF. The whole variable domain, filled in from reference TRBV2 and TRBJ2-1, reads EPEVTQTPSHQVTQMGQEVILRCVPISNHLYFYWYRQILGQKVEFLVSFYNNEISEKSEIFDDQFSVERPDGSNFTLKIRSTKLEDSAMYFCASSLGTSGDNEQFFGPGTRLTVL.